This TCR beta chain was profiled in a study of T cells in narcolepsy. The repertoire was sequenced with immunoSEQ multiplex PCR; TCRdb's copy has only in-frame clones and lacks some. This sample has 12,000 or so clones; around 94% occur once, and the top ten carry roughly 1.1%. This clone was observed once. The length of the CDR3 is 15 residues. The J segment lost 6 bases and the V segment lost 4 bases, leaving 12 bases of the junction unmatched. Germline V lookup: CDR1 SGHRS, CDR2 YFSETQ. The receptor's source is a human donor with narcolepsy. The sample was CD45RA- memory CD4+ T cells from PBMCs. The V and J genes are TRBV5-1 and TRBJ1-2; 7 bases line up with TRBD1. The CDR3 is CASSPTGSGDHGYTF. The CDR3 coding sequence is TGCGCCAGCAGCCCGACAGGGTCGGGGGACCATGGCTACACCTTC.